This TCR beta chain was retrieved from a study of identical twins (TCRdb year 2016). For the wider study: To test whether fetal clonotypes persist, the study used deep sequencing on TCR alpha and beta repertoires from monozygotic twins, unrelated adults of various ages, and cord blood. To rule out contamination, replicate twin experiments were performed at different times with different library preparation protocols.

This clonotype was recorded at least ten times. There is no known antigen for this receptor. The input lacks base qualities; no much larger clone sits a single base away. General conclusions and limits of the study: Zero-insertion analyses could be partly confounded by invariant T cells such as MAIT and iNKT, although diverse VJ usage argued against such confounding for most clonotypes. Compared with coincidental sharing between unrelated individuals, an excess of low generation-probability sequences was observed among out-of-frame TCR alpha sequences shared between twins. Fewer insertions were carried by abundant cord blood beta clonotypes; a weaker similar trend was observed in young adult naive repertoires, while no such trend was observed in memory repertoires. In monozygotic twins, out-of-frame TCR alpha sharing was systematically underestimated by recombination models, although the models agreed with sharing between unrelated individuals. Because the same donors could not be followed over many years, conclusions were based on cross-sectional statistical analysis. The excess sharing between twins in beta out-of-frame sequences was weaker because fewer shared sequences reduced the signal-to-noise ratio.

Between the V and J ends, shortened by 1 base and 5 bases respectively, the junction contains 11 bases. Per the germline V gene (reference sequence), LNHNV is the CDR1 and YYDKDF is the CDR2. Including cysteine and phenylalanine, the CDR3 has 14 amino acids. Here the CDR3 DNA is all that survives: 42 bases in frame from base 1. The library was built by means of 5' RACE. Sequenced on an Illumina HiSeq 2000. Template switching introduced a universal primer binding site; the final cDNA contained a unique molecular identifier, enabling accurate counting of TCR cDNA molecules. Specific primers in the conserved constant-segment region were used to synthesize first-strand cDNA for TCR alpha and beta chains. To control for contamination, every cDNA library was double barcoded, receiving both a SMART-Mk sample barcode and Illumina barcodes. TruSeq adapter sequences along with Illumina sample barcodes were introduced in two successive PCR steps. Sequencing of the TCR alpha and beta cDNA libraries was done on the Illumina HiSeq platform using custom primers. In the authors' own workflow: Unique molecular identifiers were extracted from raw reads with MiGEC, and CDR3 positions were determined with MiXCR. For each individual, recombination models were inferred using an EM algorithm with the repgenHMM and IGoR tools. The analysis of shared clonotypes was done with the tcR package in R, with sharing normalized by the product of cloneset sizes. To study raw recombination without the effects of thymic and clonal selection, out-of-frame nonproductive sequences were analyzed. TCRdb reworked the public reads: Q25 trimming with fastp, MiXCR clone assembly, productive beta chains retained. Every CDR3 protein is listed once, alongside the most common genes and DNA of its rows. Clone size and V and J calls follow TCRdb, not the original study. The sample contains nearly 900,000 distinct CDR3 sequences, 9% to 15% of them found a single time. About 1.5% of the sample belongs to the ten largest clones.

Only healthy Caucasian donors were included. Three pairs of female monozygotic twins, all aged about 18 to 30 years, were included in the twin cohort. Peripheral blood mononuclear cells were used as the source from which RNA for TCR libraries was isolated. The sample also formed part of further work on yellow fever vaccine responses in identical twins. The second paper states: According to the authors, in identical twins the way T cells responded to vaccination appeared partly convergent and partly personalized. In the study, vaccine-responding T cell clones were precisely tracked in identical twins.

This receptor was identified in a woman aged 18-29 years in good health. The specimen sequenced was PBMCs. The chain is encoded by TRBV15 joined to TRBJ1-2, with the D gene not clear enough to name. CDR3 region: CATSRGSDPYGYTF. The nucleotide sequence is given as TGTGCCACCAGCAGAGGATCTGACCCGTATGGCTACACCTTC.